This TCR beta chain was observed in a study of OX40 agonist ivuxolimab in advanced cancers. Across the whole study: Participants, 82.7% male, averaged roughly 60 years of age, ranging from 23 to 79. Whole-study findings and limits: At doses 0.1 to 3.0 mg/kg, CD4+ and CD8+ clones expanded. Antigen specificity remained undetermined for the expanded peripheral T cells. CD4+ T cells averaged fewer expanded clones than CD8+ T cells.

As regards this clone: Antigen unknown.

Germline CDR1 MNHEY, CDR2 SMNVEV (reference sequence). The CDR3 spans 14 residues. V lost 7 bases, J lost 5 bases, and 15 bases lay in between. Data came from immunoSEQ multiplex PCR; TCRdb stores just in-frame clones and leaves some out. Here the sample spans about 31,000 clones, roughly nine tenths being singletons. The receptor's source is an adult with an advanced solid tumor such as melanoma, head and neck, liver or kidney cancer. This chain links TRBV27 with TRBJ1-5, with TRBD1 as a possible D gene (5 bases). Sequenced material: CD4+ or CD8+ T cells sorted from blood, taken in a trial of the OX40 agonist ivuxolimab. The CDR3 here is CASTNLGGDQPQHF. In DNA form, the CDR3 reads TGTGCCAGCACCAACTTGGGGGGGGATCAGCCCCAGCATTTT.